The 18 T cell receptor beta chains in this list originate from one sample, sequenced in a study of CD8+CD57+ T cells in acquired aplastic anemia. Genomic DNA was employed as the template in profiling TCR beta VDJ and CDR3. TCRdb passed the reads through MiXCR, listing each CDR3 protein once. The table shows 200,000 to 250,000 distinct CDR3 sequences, with 34% occurring only once. The sequenced material came from sorted CD4+, CD8+, or CD8+CD57+ T cells (not recorded which) from PBMCs. Receptor source: a human donor in good health, serving as a control.

This chain links TRBV24-1 with TRBJ2-3, with 7 bases aligning to TRBD1. The germline gives CDR1 KGHDR, CDR2 SFDVKD. The CDR3 runs to 14 residues. Trimming cost V 4 bases and J 3 bases; bases outside gene matches: 3. In DNA form, the CDR3 reads TGTGCCACCAGTGAGGGCAGGGGGACAGATACGCAGTATTTT. It specifies CATSEGRGTDTQYF.

This clonotype has ten or more counts. This chain joins TRBV9 and TRBJ1-6, with no clear D. Germline V gene data show CDR1 as SGDLS and CDR2 as YYNGEE. The CDR3 runs 14 residues. V lost 1 base and J lost 10, with 12 bases in between. CDR3 nucleotide sequence: TGTGCCAGCAGCGTACAAGGGTGGGAGTCACCCCTCCACTTT. Protein sequence: CASSVQGWESPLHF.

This clonotype was picked up many times. CDR3 in DNA: TGTGCCAGCAGCTTAACACGGATGGCTGATTCACCCCTCCACTTT. It specifies CASSLTRMADSPLHF. The chain joins TRBV7-3 to TRBJ1-6; D gene ambiguous. CDR1 and CDR2 from the germline V gene are SGHTA and FQGTGA. This CDR3 comprises 15 residues. Trimming cost V 0 bases and J 8 bases, with 11 bases left between them. The variable domain in full, completed from reference TRBV7-3 and TRBJ1-6, reads GAGVSQTPSNKVTEKGKYVELRCDPISGHTALYWYRQSLGQGPEFLIYFQGTGAADDSGLPNDRFFAVRPEGSVSTLKIQRTERGDSAVYLCASSLTRMADSPLHFGNGTRLTVT.

This clonotype was found many times. The genes are TRBV15 and TRBJ1-1; D call uncertain. The CDR3 has 16 amino acids. Germline V CDR1 and CDR2: LNHNV, YYDKDF (reference sequence). The V and J ends lost 1 base and 4 bases respectively, with 16 bases between them. CDR3 residues: CATSRVETLKGTEAFF. The CDR3 region has the DNA TGTGCCACCAGCAGAGTTGAAACGCTAAAAGGCACTGAAGCTTTCTTT.

This clonotype was counted only a few times. V and J are TRBV5-6 and TRBJ1-1; a weak D match, TRBD1 (6 bases). Germline CDR1 is SGHDT and CDR2 is YYEEEE. CDR3 length equals 14 residues. Trimming took 3 bases from V and 6 from J, leaving 15 bases between them. CDR3 sequence: CASSSDRKRSEAFF. The CDR3 DNA sequence: TGTGCCAGCAGCTCCGACAGGAAAAGGTCTGAAGCTTTCTTT.

This clonotype was seen ten or more times. V usage is TRBV6-4 and J usage is TRBJ1-2; D might be TRBD1 (5 bases). Germline V gene data show CDR1 as MRHNA and CDR2 as SNTAGT. Trimming stripped 8 bases from V and 8 bases from J, with 18 bases between. The CDR3 has 13 residues. CDR3 in amino acids: CASERIGTFGYTF. The CDR3 nucleotides are TGTGCCAGCGAGAGGATAGGGACTTTCGGCTACACCTTC.

The chain recombines TRBV20-1 with TRBJ2-1, with D perhaps assigned TRBD1 or TRBD2 (5 bases each). V lost 7 bases, J lost 2 bases, and 12 bases lay in between. In germline, CDR1 is DFQATT, CDR2 SNEGSKA (reference sequence). This CDR3 contains 13 residues. CDR3 sequence: CSVDRGAYNEQFF. In nucleotides, the CDR3 is TGCAGTGTTGATAGGGGAGCCTACAATGAGCAGTTCTTC.

V and J are TRBV5-6 and TRBJ2-2; maybe TRBD1 (5 bases). The length of the CDR3 is 12 residues. Between the trimmed V and J ends, which lost 4 bases and 8 bases, there was a span of 9 bases. Germline V gene sequence: CDR1 SGHDT, CDR2 YYEEEE. CDR3 sequence reads: CASSRQTGELFF. The DNA for the CDR3 is TGTGCCAGCAGCCGACAGACGGGGGAGCTGTTTTTT.

This sequence joins TRBV10-2 and TRBJ1-2; D gene uncertain. This CDR3 contains 12 residues. V was pared by 6 bases and J by 7 bases, with 12 bases between. Germline lookup yields CDR1 WSHSY and CDR2 SAAADI. In DNA form, the CDR3 reads TGCGCCAGCAGCCAGACTTCTTGTGGCTACACCTTC. The encoded protein is CASSQTSCGYTF.

V gene TRBV5-1 combines with J gene TRBJ1-1, with 7 nucleotides matching TRBD1. Germline CDR1 reads SGHRS; CDR2 reads YFSETQ. V shed 1 base, J shed 7 bases, and the junction held 7 bases outside the gene matches. The CDR3 has 14 residues. The chain's CDR3 is CASSLWDSLLEAFF. The CDR3 nucleotides are TGCGCCAGCAGCTTGTGGGACAGCCTCCTTGAAGCTTTCTTT.

This clonotype has only a few counts. The V and J genes are TRBV7-8 and TRBJ2-1; D unclear. The CDR3 covers 13 residues. CDR1 is SGHVS, CDR2 FQNEAQ, per germline. V lost 4 bases and J 14 bases, leaving 18 bases between the germline ends. The CDR3 DNA follows: TGTGCCAGCAGCTACTCATTAGATCGAACCAAGTTCTTC. This gives the protein CASSYSLDRTKFF.

This clonotype was seen repeatedly, ten times or more. The chain combines TRBV6-5 with TRBJ1-2; D possibly corresponds to TRBD1 (5 bases). The V end was cut by 2 bases, the J end by 4 bases, with 14 bases between. The CDR3 extends over 15 amino acids. Per the germline V gene, CDR1 is MNHEY and CDR2 is SVGAGI. CDR3: CASSYDSLVLYGYTF. The CDR3 coding sequence is TGTGCCAGCAGTTACGACAGTTTGGTACTCTATGGCTACACCTTC.

The chain recombines TRBV30 with TRBJ1-2; 11 bases are a match to TRBD1. This CDR3 region has 13 residues. J was trimmed by 2 bases and V by 7 bases; bases with no gene match: 3. From germline, CDR1 is GTSNPN and CDR2 SVGIG (reference sequence). CDR3 amino acids: CAYGQGANYGYTF. In nucleotides, the CDR3 is TGTGCCTACGGACAGGGGGCAAACTATGGCTACACCTTC.

The table lists this clonotype with many counts. V and J are TRBV2 and TRBJ2-3; 12 bases match TRBD2. Germline V lookup: CDR1 SNHLY, CDR2 FYNNEI. CDR3 length equals 18 residues. V was clipped by 6 bases and J by 0 bases; unmatched bases: 10. This CDR3 is CASSRTSGVITSTDTQYF. The DNA of the CDR3 is TGTGCCAGCAGCAGGACTAGCGGGGTCATCACTAGCACAGATACGCAGTATTTT.

This clonotype was seen a handful of times. The chain joins TRBV6-5 to TRBJ2-7, with 8 bases aligning to TRBD2. The CDR3 extends over 15 amino acids. V was clipped by 0 bases and J by 1 base; unmatched bases: 2. CDR1 is MNHEY and CDR2 is SVGAGI in the germline V gene. Here the CDR3 DNA reads TGTGCCAGCAGTTACTCTCGCGGGGGGTCCTACGAGCAGTACTTC. As protein: CASSYSRGGSYEQYF.

The chain has TRBV4-1 and TRBJ2-2; 11 positions agree with TRBD2. Germline CDR1 is MGHRA and CDR2 is YSYEKL. The CDR3 is 19 residues long. V lost 2 bases, J lost 2 bases, and 10 bases stayed unmatched. The CDR3 loop is CASSQPPSGLAANTGELFF. The CDR3 DNA is TGCGCCAGCAGCCAACCGCCATCGGGACTAGCGGCAAACACCGGGGAGCTGTTTTTT.

The chain couples TRBV10-3 to TRBJ1-5; no reliable D call. This CDR3 contains 13 residues. V lost 10 bases, J lost 1 base, and 11 bases lay in between. The germline gives CDR1 ENHRY, CDR2 SYGVKD. The CDR3 nucleotides read TGTGCCAGCATGGTCAGAAGCAATCAGCCCCAGCATTTT. Translating it yields CASMVRSNQPQHF.

This clonotype came up a few times. The chain couples TRBV3-1 to TRBJ1-1; perhaps TRBD1 as D (5 bases). The CDR3 contains 13 residues. The V end lost 6 bases, the J end lost 6 bases, and 14 bases lay between the germline ends. Per germline, CDR1 LGHDT and CDR2 YNNKEL (reference sequence). This chain's CDR3 is CASRGPIVPEAFF. The CDR3, as DNA: TGTGCCAGCAGGGGGCCGATAGTACCTGAAGCTTTCTTT.